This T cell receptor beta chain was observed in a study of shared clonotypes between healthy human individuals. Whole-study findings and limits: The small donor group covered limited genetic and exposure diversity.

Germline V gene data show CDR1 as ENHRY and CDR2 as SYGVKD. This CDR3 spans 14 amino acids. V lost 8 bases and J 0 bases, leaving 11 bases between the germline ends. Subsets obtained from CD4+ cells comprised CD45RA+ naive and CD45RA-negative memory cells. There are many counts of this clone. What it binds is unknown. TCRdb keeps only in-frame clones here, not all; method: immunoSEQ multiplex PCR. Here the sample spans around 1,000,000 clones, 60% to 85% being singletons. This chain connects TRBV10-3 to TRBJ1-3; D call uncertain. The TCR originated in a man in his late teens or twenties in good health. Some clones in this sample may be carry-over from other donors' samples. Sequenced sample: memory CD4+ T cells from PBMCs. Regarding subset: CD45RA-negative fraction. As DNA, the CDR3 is TGTGCCATCGACGTCGTTAGCTCTGGAAACACCATATATTTT. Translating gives CAIDVVSSGNTIYF.